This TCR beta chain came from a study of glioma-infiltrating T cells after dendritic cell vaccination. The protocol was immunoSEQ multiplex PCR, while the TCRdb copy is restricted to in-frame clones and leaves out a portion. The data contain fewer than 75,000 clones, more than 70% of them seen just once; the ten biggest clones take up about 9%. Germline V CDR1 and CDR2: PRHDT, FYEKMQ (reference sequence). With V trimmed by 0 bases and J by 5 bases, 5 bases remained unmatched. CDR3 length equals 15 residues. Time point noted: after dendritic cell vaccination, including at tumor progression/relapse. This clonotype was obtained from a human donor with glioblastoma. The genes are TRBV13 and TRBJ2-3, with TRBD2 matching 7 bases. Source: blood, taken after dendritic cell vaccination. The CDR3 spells CASSLGPGGVDTQYF. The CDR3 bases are TGTGCCAGCAGCTTAGGCCCGGGGGGAGTAGATACGCAGTATTTT.